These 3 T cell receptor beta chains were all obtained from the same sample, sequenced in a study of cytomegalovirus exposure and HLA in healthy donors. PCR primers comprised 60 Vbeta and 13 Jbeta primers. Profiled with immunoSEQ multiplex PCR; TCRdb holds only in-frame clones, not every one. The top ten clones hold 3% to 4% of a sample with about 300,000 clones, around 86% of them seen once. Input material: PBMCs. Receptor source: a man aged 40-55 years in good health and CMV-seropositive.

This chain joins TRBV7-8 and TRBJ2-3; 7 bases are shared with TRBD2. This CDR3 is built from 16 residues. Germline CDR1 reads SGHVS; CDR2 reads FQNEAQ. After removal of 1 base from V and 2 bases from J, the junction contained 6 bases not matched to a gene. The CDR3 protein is CASSLGASGSTDTQYF. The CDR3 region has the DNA TGTGCCAGCAGCTTAGGGGCTAGCGGATCCACAGATACGCAGTATTTT.

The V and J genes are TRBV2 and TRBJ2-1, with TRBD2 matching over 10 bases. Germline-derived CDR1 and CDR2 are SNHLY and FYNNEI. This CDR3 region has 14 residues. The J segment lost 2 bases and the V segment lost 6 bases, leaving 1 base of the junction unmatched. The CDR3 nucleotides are TGTGCCAGCAGAGGGACTAGCGCCTACAATGAGCAGTTCTTC. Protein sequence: CASRGTSAYNEQFF.

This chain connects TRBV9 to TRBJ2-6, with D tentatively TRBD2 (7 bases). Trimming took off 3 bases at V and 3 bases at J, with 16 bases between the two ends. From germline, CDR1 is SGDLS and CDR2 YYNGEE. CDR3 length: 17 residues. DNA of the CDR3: TGTGCCAGCAGCGCAGGTGACGGGGGGCTTGGGGCCAACGTCCTGACTTTC. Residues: CASSAGDGGLGANVLTF.